This record covers a single TCR beta chain. The sample belongs to a study of CD8+ T cells in alopecia areata. With 8 bases removed from V and 5 bases from J, the gap between germline ends came to 16 bases. The germline CDR1 and CDR2 sequences are LNHDA and SQIVND (reference sequence). The CDR3 has 13 residues. Isolated RNA was reverse transcribed into cDNA used as the sequencing template. Libraries were prepared by immunoSEQ multiplex PCR; TCRdb keeps only in-frame clonotypes and omits some of them. The data contain approximately 140,000 clones, 85% to 90% of them singletons. Collected material from alopecia areata patients comprised lesional scalp punch biopsies and peripheral blood.

The chain has TRBV19 and TRBJ2-7; D tentatively reads TRBD1 or TRBD2 (6 bases each). This clonotype originated in a human donor with alopecia areata. Sample: CD8+ T cells sorted from blood, taken at week 0. CDR3 region: CASQEGGLNEQYF. In nucleotides, the CDR3 is TGTGCCAGTCAGGAGGGGGGTCTAAACGAGCAGTACTTC.